The rows below give T cell receptor beta chains drawn from one sample of a study of cytomegalovirus exposure and HLA in healthy donors. Sequencing was performed with immunoSEQ multiplex PCR; in TCRdb, only in-frame clones are kept and a portion is missing. The sample holds about 160,000 clones, more than 75% seen once. Specimen: PBMCs. Source of these receptors: a girl aged 2-10 years in good health and CMV-seropositive. Both conserved end residues are part of each CDR3. The D gene is left open where the match is weak. Size is stated for part of the rows, as once, few or many counts, or as a class when the clone is expanded.

TRBJ2-5 | - | - | TRBV29-1 | CSVPVPPFETQYF | TGCAGCGTTCCGGTCCCGCCGTTCGAGACCCAGTACTTC
TRBJ2-7 | TRBD1 | - | TRBV30 | CAWGTGIKDEQYF | TGTGCCTGGGGGACAGGGATCAAGGACGAGCAGTACTTC
TRBJ1-4 | - | - | TRBV6-5 | CASSYSGGGEKLFF | TGTGCCAGCAGTTACTCCGGGGGAGGAGAAAAACTGTTTTTT
TRBJ2-5 | TRBD2 | - | TRBV7-8 | CASRSGTTQETQYF | TGTGCCAGCAGGTCCGGGACTACACAAGAGACCCAGTACTTC
TRBJ2-2 | TRBD2 | - | TRBV7-8 | CASSQGLAGMNTGELFF | TGTGCCAGCAGCCAGGGACTAGCGGGGATGAACACCGGGGAGCTGTTTTTT
TRBJ2-5 | - | - | TRBV7-9 | CASSQSGYQETQYF | TGTGCCAGCAGCCAGAGCGGGTACCAAGAGACCCAGTACTTC
TRBJ1-2 | TRBD1 | few | TRBV7-9 | CASSRTGTGGVYGYTF | TGTGCCAGCAGCCGCACCGGGACAGGGGGTGTCTATGGCTACACCTTC
TRBJ2-3 | TRBD2 | - | TRBV11-2 | CASSFDPSGRVSTDTQYF | TGTGCCAGCAGCTTTGACCCTAGCGGGAGGGTTAGCACAGATACGCAGTATTTT
TRBJ1-1 | - | - | TRBV14 | CASSPRVSTEAFF | TGTGCCAGCAGCCCAAGAGTTTCCACTGAAGCTTTCTTT
TRBJ1-4 | - | - | TRBV18 | CASSPDISDEKLFF | TGTGCCAGCTCACCCGACATTTCGGATGAAAAACTGTTTTTT
TRBJ2-7 | TRBD1 | - | TRBV28 | CASCRTGGNEQYF | TGTGCCAGCTGCAGGACAGGGGGCAATGAGCAGTACTTC
TRBJ1-1 | TRBD1 | - | TRBV2 | CASSTDRGREAFF | TGTGCCAGCAGTACAGACAGGGGAAGGGAAGCTTTCTTT
TRBJ2-7 | TRBD1 | - | TRBV25-1 | CASRLQGAGEQYF | TGTGCCAGCAGGCTACAGGGGGCTGGTGAGCAGTACTTC
TRBJ2-1 | - | - | TRBV6-6 | CASTSRGPRYNEQFF | TGTGCCAGCACCAGTCGAGGGCCCCGCTACAATGAGCAGTTCTTC
TRBJ2-7 | TRBD1 | once | TRBV27 | CASSQDRAHLHEQYF | TGTGCCAGCAGTCAAGACAGGGCCCATCTCCACGAGCAGTACTTC
TRBJ2-1 | TRBD2 | - | TRBV2 | CASSPFAGGTRSEQFF | TGTGCCAGCAGTCCCTTCGCGGGAGGGACCCGGAGTGAGCAGTTCTTC
TRBJ1-1 | - | - | TRBV28 | CASSSDWAGNTEAFF | TGTGCCAGCAGCTCGGACTGGGCGGGGAACACTGAAGCTTTCTTT
TRBJ2-1 | - | - | TRBV7-3 | CASSPYGGQFF | TGTGCCAGCAGCCCCTACGGTGGGCAGTTCTTC
TRBJ2-1 | TRBD2 | - | TRBV30 | CAWSKGTSGSYNEQFF | TGTGCCTGGAGCAAGGGGACTAGCGGTTCATACAATGAGCAGTTCTTC
TRBJ1-2 | - | once | TRBV18 | CASSPGQGNYGYTF | TGTGCCAGCTCACCAGGCCAGGGCAACTATGGCTACACCTTC
TRBJ1-1 | TRBD1 | - | TRBV5-6 | CASSGTENTEAFF | TGTGCCAGCAGCGGGACAGAAAACACTGAAGCTTTCTTT
TRBJ1-1 | TRBD1 | - | TRBV18 | CASSSGQGAEAFF | TGTGCCAGCTCATCAGGACAGGGAGCTGAAGCTTTCTTT
TRBJ1-1 | - | - | TRBV9 | CASSPWTAPNTEAFF | TGTGCCAGCAGCCCCTGGACAGCCCCGAACACTGAAGCTTTCTTT
TRBJ1-2 | - | few | TRBV30 | CAWSVQVGYTF | TGTGCCTGGAGTGTACAGGTTGGCTACACCTTC
TRBJ1-1 | - | once | TRBV9 | CASSVASDTEAFF | TGTGCCAGCAGCGTAGCTTCGGACACTGAAGCTTTCTTT
TRBJ2-2 | TRBD2 | once | TRBV29-1 | CSAGGANTGELFF | TGCAGCGCCGGGGGGGCGAACACCGGGGAGCTGTTTTTT
TRBJ1-3 | - | - | TRBV4-1 | CASSQGLRGQGGNTIYF | TGCGCCAGCAGCCAGGGCCTTAGGGGCCAGGGGGGAAACACCATATATTTT
TRBJ1-1 | TRBD1 | - | TRBV10-1 | CASSERDRGTEAFF | TGCGCCAGCAGTGAGAGGGACAGGGGAACTGAAGCTTTCTTT
TRBJ2-2 | - | - | TRBV6-1 | CATTGNTGELFF | TGTGCCACGACAGGGAACACCGGGGAGCTGTTTTTT